This entry is about one TCR beta chain. What it binds is unknown. Extraction of RNA preceded its reverse transcription into cDNA, which served as the sequencing template. Produced via immunoSEQ multiplex PCR; TCRdb's table is partial and in-frame only. Found here are some 180,000 clones, roughly 50% of them singletons; the top ten hold around 5%. The entry originates in a study of CD8+ T cells in alopecia areata. Findings and caveats of the study: Lesional scalp, especially alopecia totalis/universalis, showed higher clonality than normal scalp.

The V gene lost 4 bases and the J gene lost 5 bases, with 14 bases spanning the gap. Germline CDR1 and CDR2: MNHNS and SASEGT. CDR3 length: 14 residues. This receptor was identified in a human donor in good health. This rearrangement joins TRBV6-1 to TRBJ2-5; tentative D call: TRBD1 (5 bases). The sequencing sample was made of CD8+ T cells sorted from blood. For the CDR3, the DNA is TGTGCCAGCAGTGGACAGAGTATGGGGGAGACCCAGTACTTC. Its protein is CASSGQSMGETQYF.